These 6 T cell receptor beta chains share one sample of origin, sequenced in a study of T cells after somatic rescue of genetic block. Profiling relied on immunoSEQ multiplex PCR, and the TCRdb table lists in-frame clones only, not all of them. The sample carries 67,000 or so clones, roughly 91% recorded once. Sequenced sample: peripheral blood mononuclear cells (PBMCs). The receptors were sampled from a young man.

DNA for the CDR3: TGTGCCAGCAGCCAAGATCTCAGGCAAGGGGTCACAGAGACCCAGTACTTC. Its protein is CASSQDLRQGVTETQYF. This chain uses TRBV4-2 with TRBJ2-5; D is perhaps TRBD1 (5 bases). Trimming left V 0 bases short and J 4 bases short, with 18 bases between. Germline-derived CDR1 and CDR2 are LGHNA and YNFKEQ. CDR3 length: 17 amino acids.

The CDR3 region has the DNA TGTGCCAGCACTGGGGGAGGGGCCTCCTACAATGAGCAGTTCTTC. This encodes CASTGGGASYNEQFF. This chain connects TRBV28 to TRBJ2-1, with 7 positions matching TRBD2. Trimming took 7 bases from V and 0 from J; bases not matched to a gene: 6. Germline V CDR1 and CDR2: MDHEN, SYDVKM. This CDR3 has 15 amino acids.

The V and J genes are TRBV27 and TRBJ2-7; 7 bases fit TRBD1. The CDR3 has 14 amino acids. Trimming cost V 2 bases and J 4 bases; bases outside gene matches: 5. Germline values: CDR1 MNHEY, CDR2 SMNVEV (reference sequence). The CDR3 bases are TGTGCCAGCAGTTTAATGAGGGGGCAATACGAGCAGTACTTC. Its protein product is CASSLMRGQYEQYF.

The rearrangement links TRBV9 to TRBJ1-4; D ambiguous. The CDR3 contains 13 residues. V lost 4 bases to trimming and J lost 2 bases, with 6 bases between them. Germline CDR1 reads SGDLS; CDR2 reads YYNGEE. The DNA for the CDR3 is TGTGCCAGCAGCCCAAGGACTAATGAAAAACTGTTTTTT. Protein sequence: CASSPRTNEKLFF.

The chain has TRBV4-3 and TRBJ2-3, with a tentative D call TRBD1 (6 bases). CDR1 and CDR2 from the germline V gene are LGHNA and YSLEER. Trimming stripped 4 bases from V and 5 bases from J, with 16 bases between. This CDR3 comprises 15 residues. CDR3 coding DNA: TGCGCCAGCAGCCCCAGGGGCCACCGGGAAGATACGCAGTATTTT. Translating it yields CASSPRGHREDTQYF.

The chain uses TRBV10-1 and TRBJ2-5, with D possibly matching TRBD2 (5 bases). The germline V gene encodes CDR1 WNHNN and CDR2 SYGVQD (reference sequence). The CDR3 has 16 residues. The V and J ends lost 0 bases and 1 base respectively, with 12 bases between them. This CDR3 reads CASSESTGLSQETQYF. The CDR3, as DNA: TGCGCCAGCAGTGAGTCTACCGGACTCTCCCAAGAGACCCAGTACTTC.